This TCR beta chain was captured in a study of blood T cells in healthy people across ages. Using a J-beta primer mix together with a sample-barcoded 5' primer, a second PCR was run for 7 to 11 cycles. TCRdb reanalysed the 5' RACE reads using MiXCR and keeps one entry per CDR3 protein. The sample includes 1.2 million to 1.5 million distinct CDR3 sequences, around 59% seen only once; the top ten take over 6.5%. Trimming stripped 0 bases from V and 9 bases from J, with 13 bases between. The CDR3 extends over 14 amino acids. Germline lookup yields CDR1 SGHTA and CDR2 FQGNSA. The specimen sequenced was blood. This chain joins TRBV7-2 and TRBJ2-3; the D gene could be TRBD1 or TRBD2 (5 bases each). The sequence was obtained from a man aged 18 to 29 in good health. The CDR3 region is CASSLARGTATQYF. CDR3 DNA: TGTGCCAGCAGCTTAGCGCGAGGGACCGCCACGCAGTATTTT.